The 13 T cell receptor beta chains below were found in one sample sequenced in a study of cytomegalovirus exposure and HLA in healthy donors. TCRdb keeps only in-frame clones here, not all; method: immunoSEQ multiplex PCR. The table lists around 160,000 clones, approximately 86% of them singletons. Material: PBMCs. The receptors were gathered from a man aged 25-45 years in good health and CMV-seropositive.

This CDR3 is CASSPHPDRGRGGGELFF. The CDR3 DNA reads as TGTGCCAGCAGCCCGCACCCGGACAGGGGGCGAGGCGGCGGGGAGCTGTTTTTT. This chain connects TRBV7-6 to TRBJ2-2; 11 nucleotides line up with TRBD1. The CDR3 is 18 residues long. Germline CDR1 SGHVS, CDR2 FNYEAQ. V shed 5 bases, J shed 7 bases, and the junction held 15 bases outside the gene matches. Full variable domain (outside the CDR3, taken from reference TRBV7-6 and TRBJ2-2): GAGVSQSPRYKVTKRGQDVALRCDPISGHVSLYWYRQALGQGPEFLTYFNYEAQQDKSGLPNDRFSAERPEGSISTLTIQRTEQRDSAMYRCASSPHPDRGRGGGELFFGEGSRLTVL.

The rearrangement joins TRBV6-6 to TRBJ2-1; 7 nucleotides line up with TRBD2. Germline V CDR1 and CDR2: MNHNY, SVGAGI (reference sequence). CDR3 size: 12 residues. V lost 2 bases to trimming and J lost 9 bases; unmatched junction nucleotides: 1. CDR3 in DNA: TGTGCCAGCAGTTACACGGGGGGTGAGCAGTTCTTC. Translated, it gives CASSYTGGEQFF.

This chain uses TRBV4-1 with TRBJ2-5; the match to TRBD2 covers 8 bases. Germline CDR1 reads MGHRA; CDR2 reads YSYEKL. CDR3 length equals 16 residues. V lost 0 bases and J lost 5; bases outside the gene matches: 8. In DNA, the CDR3 is TGCGCCAGCAGCCAAGATGAAACGGGGGGGCGGGAGACCCAGTACTTC. Amino acids: CASSQDETGGRETQYF.

This clone was recorded a few times. The rearrangement joins TRBV10-1 to TRBJ2-7, with 8 nucleotides matching TRBD2. This CDR3 spans 15 amino acids. Germline trimming cut 6 bases from V and 4 bases from J; bases unmatched to any gene: 11. Germline-derived CDR1 and CDR2 are WNHNN and SYGVQD (reference sequence). The CDR3 DNA follows: TGCGCCAGCAGCGCTCGAGCGGGGGAGAAGTACGAGCAGTACTTC. Its protein is CASSARAGEKYEQYF.

The chain employs TRBV5-5 and TRBJ2-1, with 12 bases that match TRBD2. Germline loops: CDR1 SGHKS, CDR2 YYEKEE (reference sequence). V was pared by 0 bases and J by 4 bases, with 5 bases of the junction left unmatched. The CDR3 runs to 17 residues. CDR3 sequence (DNA): TGTGCCAGCAGCTTGGAAGGACTAGCGGGGATGTACAATGAGCAGTTCTTC. Translation: CASSLEGLAGMYNEQFF.

J is TRBJ2-5 and V is TRBV29-1, with D maybe TRBD1 (5 bases). The length of the CDR3 is 13 residues. V dropped 4 bases and J dropped 2 bases, with 11 bases sitting between them. Germline V gene data show CDR1 as SQVTM and CDR2 as ANQGSEA. The CDR3 nucleotides are TGCAGCGTTGCAGGGAACCTACAAGAGACCCAGTACTTC. Translation: CSVAGNLQETQYF. The entire variable domain, with the rest obtained from reference TRBV29-1 and TRBJ2-5, is as follows: SAVISQKPSRDICQRGTSLTIQCQVDSQVTMMFWYRQQPGQSLTLIATANQGSEATYESGFVIDKFPISRPNLTFSTLTVSNMSPEDSSIYLCSVAGNLQETQYFGPGTRLLVL.

CDR3 nucleotides: TGTGCCAGCAGCCCGTCTAGCAGACCAGATACGCAGTATTTT. Translated: CASSPSSRPDTQYF. J is TRBJ2-3 and V is TRBV9, with a tentative D call TRBD2 (5 bases). Trimming removed 4 bases at V and 4 bases at J, with 13 bases between. Germline V CDR1 and CDR2: SGDLS, YYNGEE. This CDR3 comprises 14 residues.

The V call is TRBV7-2, the J call TRBJ1-1, with TRBD1 identical over 8 bases. The CDR3 sequence is 15 residues long. Germline V gene data show CDR1 as SGHTA and CDR2 as FQGNSA. V was pared by 5 bases and J by 1 base, with 6 bases of the junction left unmatched. CDR3 in DNA: TGTGCCAGCAGCCCAGGGGGCGCTGGGAACACTGAAGCTTTCTTT. Encoded protein: CASSPGGAGNTEAFF.

The chain couples TRBV10-3 to TRBJ2-7; D perhaps matches TRBD2 (6 bases). The V gene lost 4 bases and the J gene lost 12 bases, with 13 bases spanning the gap. The CDR3 runs 11 residues. Germline V CDR1 and CDR2: ENHRY, SYGVKD. In nucleotides, the CDR3 is TGTGCCATCAGTGCCCCGGGGGTACTGTACTTC. Encoded protein: CAISAPGVLYF.

This chain connects TRBV11-2 to TRBJ2-1, with 9 bases that match TRBD2. This CDR3 spans 18 amino acids. CDR1 and CDR2 (germline): SGHAT, FQNNGV. After removal of 5 bases from V and 4 bases from J, the junction contained 15 bases not matched to a gene. The chain's CDR3 is CASSTRGIGRGGYNEQFF. The CDR3 DNA is TGTGCCAGCAGCACTAGGGGGATTGGGCGGGGGGGATACAATGAGCAGTTCTTC.

The chain recombines TRBV19 with TRBJ2-7; tentative D call: TRBD1 (6 bases). The germline V gene has CDR1 LNHDA and CDR2 SQIVND (reference sequence). The length of the CDR3 is 15 residues. Trimming shortened V by 9 bases and J by 2 bases, and 20 bases separated the two germline ends. CDR3 loop: CASRLRDIDTYEQYF. The CDR3 DNA follows: TGTGCCAGCCGACTCCGGGACATCGACACCTACGAGCAGTACTTC.

V and J are TRBV7-9 and TRBJ1-6; D not resolved. Per the germline V gene, CDR1 is SEHNR and CDR2 is FQNEAQ (reference sequence). CDR3 length: 12 amino acids. With 2 bases removed from V and 10 bases from J, the gap between germline ends came to 6 bases. The CDR3 region has the DNA TGTGCCAGCAGCTTAACGGGATCACCCCTCCACTTT. Translating gives CASSLTGSPLHF.

This rearrangement joins TRBV5-4 to TRBJ1-1; unclear D gene. The V end was cut by 4 bases, the J end by 9 bases, with 13 bases between. The CDR3 sequence is 12 residues long. Germline values: CDR1 SGHNT, CDR2 YYREEE (reference sequence). The CDR3 protein is CASSQMTGKAFF. CDR3 in DNA: TGTGCCAGCAGCCAAATGACGGGAAAAGCTTTCTTT.